These 20 T cell receptor beta chains were all obtained from the same sample, sequenced in a study of blood T cells in healthy people across ages. Sample-barcoded 5' priming and a J-beta primer mix drove a second PCR of roughly 6 to 12 cycles. TCRdb fed the 5' RACE reads into MiXCR, producing one record per CDR3 protein. The data show some 1.5 million distinct CDR3 sequences, under 30% seen once. Specimen: blood. These receptors were collected from a woman aged 30 to 39 in good health.

The V and J genes are TRBV9 and TRBJ2-1; 16 bases align to TRBD2. CDR3 size: 18 residues. V was clipped by 3 bases and J by 2 bases; unmatched bases: 5. Per germline, CDR1 SGDLS and CDR2 YYNGEE. CDR3: CASSATGTSGGAYNEQFF. CDR3 DNA: TGTGCCAGCAGCGCTACCGGGACTAGCGGGGGGGCCTACAATGAGCAGTTCTTC.

This clonotype was seen more than once but under ten times. The gene calls are TRBV28 and TRBJ2-5, with TRBD2 as a possible D gene (6 bases). Germline loops: CDR1 MDHEN, CDR2 SYDVKM. This CDR3 is built from 11 residues. Between the trimmed V and J ends, which lost 7 bases and 11 bases, there was a span of 14 bases. The CDR3 DNA reads TGTGCCAGCATTTGGGGAGGTGAGCAGTACTTC. This sequence encodes CASIWGGEQYF.

V gene TRBV28 combines with J gene TRBJ2-7; D call uncertain. V was pared by 8 bases and J by 0 bases, with 11 bases between. The germline CDR1 and CDR2 sequences are MDHEN and SYDVKM. The CDR3 consists of 13 residues. In DNA, the CDR3 is TGTGCCAGCGAGTCGCCACCCTCCTACGAGCAGTACTTC. It specifies CASESPPSYEQYF.

The CDR3 protein is CASRLTGYTEAFF. CDR3 coding DNA: TGTGCCAGCAGACTAACAGGGTACACTGAAGCTTTCTTT. The J gene is TRBJ1-1, the V gene TRBV28, with a possible D match to TRBD1 (6 bases). Germline V gives CDR1 MDHEN, CDR2 SYDVKM. The CDR3 loop spans 13 amino acids. Trimming stripped 6 bases from V and 3 bases from J, with 11 bases between.

This clonotype was detected a few times. This chain joins TRBV6-2 or TRBV6-3 and TRBJ1-5; D is undetermined. This CDR3 is built from 14 residues. Germline values: CDR1 MNHEY, CDR2 SVGEGT. V was clipped by 3 bases and J by 5 bases, with 11 bases between them. The CDR3 sequence: CASSYSGIDQPQHF. The CDR3 region has the DNA TGTGCCAGCAGTTATTCGGGAATAGATCAGCCCCAGCATTTT.

This chain connects TRBV20-1 to TRBJ2-3; TRBD1 aligns across 10 bases. Germline V lookup: CDR1 DFQATT, CDR2 SNEGSKA (reference sequence). V lost 6 bases and J lost 3; bases outside the gene matches: 12. The CDR3 spans 16 residues. In DNA form, the CDR3 reads TGCAGTGCCAATTCCCCGCCGGGACAGGGGACAGATACGCAGTATTTT. Protein product: CSANSPPGQGTDTQYF.

This sequence joins TRBV5-6 and TRBJ2-5; D is perhaps TRBD1 (6 bases). The tail of the sequence fits TRBJ2-7 better, so the J call may be wrong. The CDR3 has 14 residues. The germline V gene encodes CDR1 SGHDT and CDR2 YYEEEE. The DNA of the CDR3 is TGTGCCAGCAGCTGGGCCAGGGGCCCTCACGAGCAGTACTTC. It encodes CASSWARGPHEQYF.

This clonotype was observed many times. The gene calls are TRBV3-1 and TRBJ1-2; TRBD1 is a possible D gene (6 bases). Trimming took 3 bases from V and 7 from J, leaving 12 bases between them. The germline CDR1 and CDR2 sequences are LGHDT and YNNKEL (reference sequence). This CDR3 has 13 amino acids. This CDR3 reads CASSHRQVGGYTF. DNA of the CDR3: TGTGCCAGCAGCCATCGACAGGTCGGTGGCTACACCTTC.

Comment on this clonotype: At one end the junction does not follow the germline gene, possibly because of a read error. CDR3 bases: TGCAGTGCCCCGGACCGGGACAGGGGACAATACGAGCGGTACTTC. Encoded protein: CSAPDRDRGQYERYF. This rearrangement joins TRBV20-1 to TRBJ2-7, with 10 bases identical to TRBD1. CDR1 and CDR2 (germline): DFQATT, SNEGSKA (reference sequence). This CDR3 region has 15 residues.

This clonotype came up many times. The chain couples TRBV20-1 to TRBJ1-2; 8 nucleotides line up with TRBD1. The junction had 1 base not matched to a gene; V was cut back by 1 base and J by 6 bases. This CDR3 has 12 residues. From germline, CDR1 is DFQATT and CDR2 SNEGSKA (reference sequence). CDR3 DNA sequence: TGCAGTGCTAGAGCAGGGGGCCATGGCTACACCTTC. It is translated as CSARAGGHGYTF.

The CDR3 DNA follows: TGTGCCAGCAACGGGGAGGGAAGGCTTAATGAGCAGTACTTC. Encoded protein: CASNGEGRLNEQYF. The chain has TRBV12-3 or TRBV12-4 and TRBJ2-7; 7 bases fit TRBD2. The CDR3 has 14 residues. Trimming removed 7 bases from V and 7 bases from J; junction bases left unmatched: 13.

This chain uses TRBV12-3 or TRBV12-4 with TRBJ1-2; TRBD1 is a possible D gene (5 bases). V lost 4 bases to trimming and J lost 9 bases, with 18 bases between them. There are 14 residues in the CDR3. The CDR3 DNA follows: TGTGCCAGCAGTTGGGGCGGAACAGCTTCAAGCTACACCTTC. Protein product: CASSWGGTASSYTF.

This clonotype turned up a few times. The chain links TRBV9 to TRBJ2-2; 7 bases are a match to TRBD1. V lost 2 bases, J lost 3 bases, and 1 base stayed unmatched. Germline-derived CDR1 and CDR2 are SGDLS and YYNGEE. This CDR3 has 14 amino acids. The CDR3 DNA reads TGTGCCAGCAGCGTCACAGGGGACACCGGGGAGCTGTTTTTT. It is translated as CASSVTGDTGELFF.

The chain joins TRBV7-9 to TRBJ1-1; D gene uncertain. The V and J ends lost 3 bases and 2 bases respectively, with 16 bases between them. The length of the CDR3 is 16 residues. Germline assignment: CDR1 SEHNR and CDR2 FQNEAQ (reference sequence). CDR3 bases: TGTGCCAGCAGCTTTTGGGGAACTGGGAAAAACACTGAAGCTTTCTTT. As protein: CASSFWGTGKNTEAFF.

This clonotype has just a few counts. V and J are TRBV6-4 and TRBJ2-1; D might be TRBD2 (6 bases). CDR3 length equals 14 residues. Between the trimmed V and J ends, which lost 2 bases and 6 bases, there was a span of 11 bases. Germline V lookup: CDR1 MRHNA, CDR2 SNTAGT. The chain's CDR3 is CASSDGEDSNEQFF. CDR3 DNA sequence: TGTGCCAGCAGTGACGGGGAGGACTCCAATGAGCAGTTCTTC.

This clonotype was counted at least ten times. The chain recombines TRBV18 with TRBJ1-2; D is unclear. The germline V and J ends were trimmed by 6 bases and 2 bases, with 19 bases remaining between them. This CDR3 spans 16 amino acids. CDR1 is KGHSH, CDR2 LQKENI, per germline. CDR3 amino acids: CASSARSGVQNYGYTF. As DNA, the CDR3 is TGTGCCAGCTCCGCCCGGAGCGGGGTACAAAACTATGGCTACACCTTC.

The V call is TRBV7-9, the J call TRBJ1-1; no definite D call. Trimming took off 0 bases at V and 6 bases at J, with 8 bases between the two ends. CDR3 length equals 13 residues. Germline V gives CDR1 SEHNR, CDR2 FQNEAQ (reference sequence). The CDR3 region has the DNA TGTGCCAGCAGCTTAGCGCGTTTGGCTGAAGCTTTCTTT. Its protein product is CASSLARLAEAFF.

There are a few counts of this clonotype. Its ends do not fully match the called genes, so a read error is possible. The chain has TRBV7-2 and TRBJ1-4; no firm D call. The CDR3 spans 13 residues. Germline V gene data show CDR1 as SGHTA and CDR2 as FQGNSA. In nucleotides, the CDR3 is TGTGCCGGCAGCTTAGGTCACGGTGAAAAACTGTTTTTT. Translating gives CAGSLGHGEKLFF.

The gene calls are TRBV20-1 and TRBJ2-1; TRBD2 agrees at 9 bases. With 0 bases clipped from V and 4 bases from J, the junction kept 7 bases outside the gene matches. The CDR3 loop spans 16 amino acids. Germline V gene data show CDR1 as DFQATT and CDR2 as SNEGSKA (reference sequence). The CDR3 spells CSARDLKRGEYNEQFF. Here the CDR3 DNA reads TGCAGTGCTAGAGATCTGAAGCGGGGGGAGTACAATGAGCAGTTCTTC.

This chain connects TRBV20-1 to TRBJ2-1; no firm D call. CDR1 and CDR2 (germline): DFQATT, SNEGSKA (reference sequence). Trimming removed 1 base at V and 7 bases at J, with 23 bases between. The CDR3 is 17 residues long. The CDR3 region is CSARVPGRLITGNEQFF. The CDR3 coding sequence is TGCAGTGCTAGAGTACCAGGTCGTCTTATTACGGGTAATGAGCAGTTCTTC.